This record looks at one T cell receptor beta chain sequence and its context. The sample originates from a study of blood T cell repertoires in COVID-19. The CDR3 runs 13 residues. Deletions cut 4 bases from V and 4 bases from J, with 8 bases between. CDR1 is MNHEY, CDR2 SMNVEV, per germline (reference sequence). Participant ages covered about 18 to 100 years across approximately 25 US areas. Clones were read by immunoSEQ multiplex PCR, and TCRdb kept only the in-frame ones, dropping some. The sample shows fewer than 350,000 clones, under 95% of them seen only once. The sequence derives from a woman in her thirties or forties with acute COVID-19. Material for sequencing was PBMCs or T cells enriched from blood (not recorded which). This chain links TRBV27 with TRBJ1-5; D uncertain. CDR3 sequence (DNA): TGTGCCAGCAGTTCAGGATATAATCAGCCCCAGCATTTT. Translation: CASSSGYNQPQHF.